The 11 T cell receptor beta chains below were found in one sample sequenced in a study of T cells in Graves' hyperthyroidism and ophthalmopathy. Authors of the study amplified TCR beta CDR3 regions from RNA transcripts. The HTBI primer set was used in a first-round RT-PCR of the TCR CDR3. MiXCR was run by TCRdb on the multiplex PCR reads, yielding one entry per CDR3 protein. The sample comprises some 500,000 distinct CDR3 sequences, approximately 25% of which are singletons, and about 11% rests with the top ten. Sequencing was done on a sample of blood. The receptor set was obtained from a woman aged 25 to 39 with Graves' ophthalmopathy.

Of note for this clonotype: A much bigger clone sits one base away, suggesting this may be a read error. Likely a read error: the CDR3 ends without its conserved phenylalanine or tryptophan. This chain's CDR3 is CSVAMREGYEQYL. In DNA, the CDR3 is TGCAGCGTCGCTATGCGAGAGGGGTACGAGCAGTACTTG. This sequence joins TRBV29-1 and TRBJ2-7; possibly TRBD1 or TRBD2 for D (5 bases each). V was clipped by 6 bases and J by 4 bases, with 16 bases between them. The CDR3 totals 13 residues. The germline CDR1 and CDR2 sequences are SQVTM and ANQGSEA.

This clonotype appeared many times. The chain links TRBV6-2 or TRBV6-3 to TRBJ1-1, with 8 bases matching TRBD1. This CDR3 is 12 amino acids long. V lost 10 bases to trimming and J lost 4 bases; unmatched junction nucleotides: 5. Germline loops: CDR1 MNHEY, CDR2 SVGEGT. CDR3 in amino acids: CAIDTGGTEAFF. CDR3 nucleotide sequence: TGTGCCATCGACACAGGGGGCACTGAAGCTTTCTTT.

The table lists this clonotype with many counts. This sequence joins TRBV6-5 and TRBJ1-5, with 7 bases identical to TRBD1. J was trimmed by 7 bases and V by 0 bases; bases with no gene match: 9. CDR3 size: 16 residues. CDR1 and CDR2 (germline): MNHEY, SVGAGI. This CDR3 is CASSYSGGQATQPQHF. CDR3 nucleotide sequence: TGTGCCAGCAGTTACTCAGGGGGCCAGGCCACGCAGCCCCAGCATTTT.

At least ten counts were recorded for this clonotype. J is TRBJ2-7 and V is TRBV7-2, with D possibly matching TRBD1 (6 bases). This CDR3 is built from 14 residues. Trimming shortened V by 2 bases and J by 3 bases, and 11 bases separated the two germline ends. Germline V gives CDR1 SGHTA, CDR2 FQGNSA. CDR3 loop: CASSLTRDNYEQYF. The DNA of the CDR3 is TGTGCCAGCAGCTTAACCCGGGACAACTACGAGCAGTACTTC.

The sample holds many counts of this clonotype. This may come from a read error, since a much larger clone is one base off. This likely comes from a read error, as the CDR3 has no conserved phenylalanine or tryptophan at its end. The chain combines TRBV27 with TRBJ1-5, with D possibly TRBD1 on 5 matching bases. The CDR3 contains 14 residues. Trimming took off 2 bases at V and 4 bases at J, with 9 bases between the two ends. Germline assignment: CDR1 MNHEY and CDR2 SMNVEV (reference sequence). In DNA form, the CDR3 reads TGTGCCAGCAGTTTAGCTGGGACGAATCAGCCCCAGCATTCT. It is translated as CASSLAGTNQPQHS.

This chain links TRBV6-2 or TRBV6-3 with TRBJ2-7, with D unresolved. The CDR3 consists of 12 residues. Germline CDR1 MNHEY, CDR2 SVGEGT. V was shortened by 6 bases and J by 0 bases, with 6 bases between the two germline ends. CDR3: CASRPTSYEQYF. CDR3 in DNA: TGTGCCAGCAGACCCACCTCCTACGAGCAGTACTTC.

This clonotype has ten or more counts. The chain joins TRBV20-1 to TRBJ1-2; weak D call: TRBD1 (5 bases). V gave up 2 bases and J gave up 7 bases, with 11 bases separating them. Germline CDR1 reads DFQATT; CDR2 reads SNEGSKA (reference sequence). CDR3 length: 12 amino acids. CDR3 amino acids: CSARIGAVGYTF. In DNA, the CDR3 is TGCAGTGCTAGAATCGGGGCAGTTGGCTACACCTTC.

This clonotype was seen a few times. V is TRBV7-8 and J is TRBJ2-7; 7 bases are shared with TRBD2. The CDR3 sequence is 14 residues long. V dropped 0 bases and J dropped 7; count of bases not matched to a gene: 6. Looked up from germline, CDR1 is SGHVS and CDR2 is FQNEAQ. Written as DNA, the CDR3 is TGTGCCAGCAGCTTAGCGGGAGGGCCGGAGGAGCAGTACTTC. Residues: CASSLAGGPEEQYF.

This clonotype was seen repeatedly, ten times or more. The V and J genes are TRBV7-8 and TRBJ1-2; a possible D gene is TRBD1 (5 bases). Germline V gene data show CDR1 as SGHVS and CDR2 as FQNEAQ. Trimming left V 5 bases short and J 4 bases short, with 14 bases between. The CDR3 is 14 amino acids. Written as DNA, the CDR3 is TGTGCCAGCAGCAGCCGGGACTACTTCTATGGCTACACCTTC. It codes for CASSSRDYFYGYTF.

The gene calls are TRBV7-2 and TRBJ2-5; no firm D call. Between the trimmed V and J ends, which lost 1 base and 5 bases, there was a span of 17 bases. The CDR3 is made up of 16 amino acids. Germline-derived CDR1 and CDR2 are SGHTA and FQGNSA. In DNA form, the CDR3 reads TGTGCCAGCAGCTTAGATGGGTGGGCCAAATTGGAGACCCAGTACTTC. This codes for CASSLDGWAKLETQYF.

In its sample, this clonotype was seen many times. CDR3 in DNA: TGTGCCAGCAGTTTAGGGCTCCCGCCGGCGAGCACTGAAGCTTTCTTT. This translates into CASSLGLPPASTEAFF. The V call is TRBV12-3 or TRBV12-4, the J call TRBJ1-1; D is ambiguous. The CDR3 totals 16 residues. The V and J ends lost 1 base and 4 bases respectively, with 16 bases between them.